The present T cell receptor (beta chain) was sequenced within a study of shared clonotypes between healthy human individuals. The CDR3 length is 15 residues. The germline CDR1 and CDR2 sequences are MNHNY and SVGAGI (reference sequence). Trimming took 6 bases from V and 9 from J, leaving 24 bases between them. Assay: immunoSEQ multiplex PCR; the TCRdb copy retains only in-frame clones and omits some. Here the sample spans some 2,100,000 clones, about 94% being singletons. The rearrangement links TRBV6-6 to TRBJ2-7; weak D call: TRBD1 (5 bases). The source is a man aged 18 to 29 in good health. Sequencing input: naive CD4+ T cells sorted from blood. Subset meaning: CD45RA+ positively selected. DNA of the CDR3: TGTGCCAGCAGCCCTCGGACATTCCCCATTTTGGGGCAGTACTTC. It codes for CASSPRTFPILGQYF.